The T cell receptor (beta chain) described here comes from a study of blood T cell repertoires in COVID-19. As for the study in general: In each case, the material was cDNA or gDNA derived from T cells, B-cell-depleted T cells, or PBMCs.

In the original processing: Estimated nucleated cell counts came from reference gene primer amplification. TCRdb keeps only in-frame clones here, not all; method: immunoSEQ multiplex PCR. V, J and clone size were drawn from that table, and D and trimming were deduced from the DNA. The profile covers about 67,000 clones, with roughly nine tenths appearing a single time and 19% taken by the ten largest. The germline CDR1 and CDR2 sequences are LNHDA and SQIVND (reference sequence). The CDR3 length is 13 residues. Trimming removed 7 bases from V and 10 bases from J; junction bases left unmatched: 6. This TCR was recovered from a woman of 80 years or more with acute or convalescent COVID-19. The gene calls are TRBV19 and TRBJ2-1; 11 nucleotides agree with TRBD2. Sequencing was carried out using peripheral blood. The CDR3 region has the DNA TGTGCCAGTACCGGGACTAGCGGATCCGAGCAGTTCTTC. It codes for CASTGTSGSEQFF.